Presented here are 23 T cell receptor beta chains from one specimen sequenced in a study of blood T cell repertoires in COVID-19. Data came from immunoSEQ multiplex PCR; TCRdb stores just in-frame clones and leaves some out. The data show some 52,000 clones, around 84% seen once. Sequenced: peripheral blood. The receptors here all came from a human donor in a cohort sampled during active COVID-19.

The chain links TRBV10-1 to TRBJ1-3; D uncertain. The CDR3 loop spans 12 amino acids. Germline CDR1 WNHNN, CDR2 SYGVQD (reference sequence). V was trimmed by 3 bases and J by 6 bases, leaving 6 bases between them. CDR3 nucleotides: TGCGCCAGCAGTGATGGAGAAAACACCATATATTTT. Its protein is CASSDGENTIYF.

Only a few counts were recorded for this clone. The CDR3 spells CSSTGSENPSRGTPLHF. CDR3 DNA: TGTTCCTCAACCGGATCCGAGAACCCTAGTCGTGGAACACCCCTCCACTTT. The chain is built from TRBV5-8 and TRBJ1-6; D is ambiguous. This CDR3 is built from 17 residues. Looked up from germline, CDR1 is SGHTS and CDR2 is YDEGEE.

The rearrangement links TRBV2 to TRBJ1-5; D is unresolved. This CDR3 spans 14 amino acids. The germline V gene encodes CDR1 SNHLY and CDR2 FYNNEI. V lost 2 bases to trimming and J lost 8 bases, with 13 bases between them. The CDR3 here is CASSELTALEPQHF. The CDR3 DNA sequence: TGTGCCAGCAGTGAACTGACTGCTCTGGAGCCCCAGCATTTT. The full variable domain, completed using reference TRBV2 and TRBJ1-5, is EPEVTQTPSHQVTQMGQEVILRCVPISNHLYFYWYRQILGQKVEFLVSFYNNEISEKSEIFDDQFSVERPDGSNFTLKIRSTKLEDSAMYFCASSELTALEPQHFGDGTRLSIL.

This clone was seen only once. The gene calls are TRBV18 and TRBJ1-2, with 8 bases lining up with TRBD1. The length of the CDR3 is 14 residues. CDR1 is KGHSH, CDR2 LQKENI, per germline. The ends lost 0 bases at V and 4 bases at J; junction bases unmatched: 1. CDR3 amino acids: CASSPPTGVYGYTF. CDR3 bases: TGTGCCAGCTCACCACCGACAGGGGTCTATGGCTACACCTTC. Based on the CDR3 plus reference TRBV18 and TRBJ1-2, the full variable domain is NAGVMQNPRHLVRRRGQEARLRCSPMKGHSHVYWYRQLPEEGLKFMVYLQKENIIDESGMPKERFSAEFPKEGPSILRIQQVVRGDSAAYFCASSPPTGVYGYTFGSGTRLTVV.

This clone came up once. V is TRBV25-1 and J is TRBJ1-5, with D unclear. Trimming removed 4 bases from V and 0 bases from J, with 7 bases in between. The CDR3 contains 14 residues. Germline CDR1 MGHDK, CDR2 SYGVNS. The CDR3 loop reads CASSGAGSNQPQHF. The CDR3 DNA reads as TGTGCCAGCAGTGGTGCGGGTAGCAATCAGCCCCAGCATTTT. Together with reference TRBV25-1 and TRBJ1-5, the CDR3 gives the full variable domain: EADIYQTPRYLVIGTGKKITLECSQTMGHDKMYWYQQDPGMELHLIHYSYGVNSTEKGDLSSESTVSRIRTEHFPLTLESARPSHTSQYLCASSGAGSNQPQHFGDGTRLSIL.

The chain employs TRBV7-9 and TRBJ2-5; 12 bases agree with TRBD1. The CDR3 has 17 amino acids. The germline gives CDR1 SEHNR, CDR2 FQNEAQ (reference sequence). J was trimmed by 5 bases and V by 1 base; bases with no gene match: 8. In nucleotides, the CDR3 is TGTGCCAGCAGCTTAGGGGGACAGGGGGCTTTAATGGAGACCCAGTACTTC. This codes for CASSLGGQGALMETQYF. Using reference TRBV7-9 and TRBJ2-5 for the parts outside the CDR3, the full variable domain is DTGVSQNPRHKITKRGQNVTFRCDPISEHNRLYWYRQTLGQGPEFLTYFQNEAQLEKSRLLSDRFSAERPKGSFSTLEIQRTEQGDSAMYLCASSLGGQGALMETQYFGPGTRLLVL.

This clone was seen only a few times. The DNA of the CDR3 is TGTGCCAGCAGGTTAAGGGGAGGGGCCTTCAAAGAGACCCAGTACTTC. Amino acids: CASRLRGGAFKETQYF. The chain couples TRBV13 to TRBJ2-5, with 7 bases aligning to TRBD2. The CDR3 runs to 16 residues. V lost 6 bases and J lost 3; bases outside the gene matches: 13. Germline CDR1 PRHDT, CDR2 FYEKMQ (reference sequence).

The rearrangement links TRBV7-2 to TRBJ2-1; the match to TRBD2 covers 9 bases. Trimming at V came to 2 bases and at J to 4 bases, leaving 12 bases not matched to a gene. The V gene's germline CDR1 is SGHTA and CDR2 FQGNSA. The CDR3 has 18 residues. The CDR3 here is CASSLRPIAGEIYNEQFF. The CDR3, as DNA: TGTGCCAGCAGCTTACGACCCATAGCGGGAGAGATTTACAATGAGCAGTTCTTC.

This clone has only one observation. This CDR3 reads CASSPKAATYNEQFF. The DNA of the CDR3 is TGTGCCAGCTCACCAAAAGCGGCTACCTACAATGAGCAGTTCTTC. V is TRBV18 and J is TRBJ2-1; D perhaps matches TRBD2 (5 bases). The CDR3 contains 15 residues. Trimming removed 2 bases at V and 2 bases at J, with 10 bases between. Looked up from germline, CDR1 is KGHSH and CDR2 is LQKENI. Complete variable domain (other parts from reference TRBV18 and TRBJ2-1): NAGVMQNPRHLVRRRGQEARLRCSPMKGHSHVYWYRQLPEEGLKFMVYLQKENIIDESGMPKERFSAEFPKEGPSILRIQQVVRGDSAAYFCASSPKAATYNEQFFGPGTRLTVL.

CDR3 nucleotide sequence: TGTGCCAGCAGTTTAAGGGGGACCCGATACGAGCAGTACTTC. This gives the protein CASSLRGTRYEQYF. The V and J genes are TRBV28 and TRBJ2-7, with D possibly being TRBD1 (6 bases). This CDR3 has 14 amino acids. In germline, CDR1 is MDHEN, CDR2 SYDVKM. Trimming took 2 bases from V and 4 from J, leaving 12 bases between them.

The chain has TRBV11-2 and TRBJ2-5; 12 bases are shared with TRBD2. Germline V gene sequence: CDR1 SGHAT, CDR2 FQNNGV. The CDR3 sequence is 16 residues long. Unmatched junction bases numbered 4, after V lost 4 bases and J lost 1 base. The CDR3 protein is CASSSATSGGQETQYF. CDR3 bases: TGTGCCAGCAGCTCCGCGACTAGCGGGGGCCAAGAGACCCAGTACTTC. Supplemented by reference TRBV11-2 and TRBJ2-5, the full variable domain reads EAGVAQSPRYKIIEKRQSVAFWCNPISGHATLYWYQQILGQGPKLLIQFQNNGVVDDSQLPKDRFSAERLKGVDSTLKIQPAKLEDSAVYLCASSSATSGGQETQYFGPGTRLLVL.

Worth noting for this clone: The same CDR3 arises from other DNA sequences in this sample as well. The chain employs TRBV5-1 and TRBJ2-1, with 7 bases that match TRBD2. The CDR3 has 15 residues. V was pared by 0 bases and J by 0 bases, with 0 bases of the junction left unmatched. Germline V gene sequence: CDR1 SGHRS, CDR2 YFSETQ. Here the CDR3 reads CASSLGGSSYNEQFF. CDR3 coding DNA: TGCGCCAGCAGCTTGGGCGGGAGCTCCTACAATGAGCAGTTCTTC. Variable domain in full (rest from reference TRBV5-1 and TRBJ2-1): KAGVTQTPRYLIKTRGQQVTLSCSPISGHRSVSWYQQTPGQGLQFLFEYFSETQRNKGNFPGRFSGRQFSNSRSEMNVSTLELGDSALYLCASSLGGSSYNEQFFGPGTRLTVL.

The rearrangement joins TRBV9 to TRBJ2-2, with 9 nucleotides matching TRBD2. The CDR3 runs 15 residues. Germline CDR1 and CDR2: SGDLS and YYNGEE. J was trimmed by 6 bases and V by 0 bases; bases with no gene match: 3. The CDR3 sequence is CASSVGGGAAGELFF. The CDR3 region has the DNA TGTGCCAGCAGCGTAGGCGGGGGGGCAGCCGGGGAGCTGTTTTTT.

The chain is built from TRBV7-8 and TRBJ2-2; D is possibly TRBD1 (6 bases). V shed 1 base and J shed 3 bases, with 9 bases lying between them. The germline CDR1 and CDR2 sequences are SGHVS and FQNEAQ. The CDR3 is 15 residues long. Here the CDR3 DNA reads TGTGCCAGCAGCTTAGACAGGGTTTACACCGGGGAGCTGTTTTTT. Its protein is CASSLDRVYTGELFF.

J is TRBJ1-2 and V is TRBV4-1, with TRBD1 as a possible D gene (6 bases). Per the germline V gene, CDR1 is MGHRA and CDR2 is YSYEKL. V was trimmed by 0 bases and J by 5 bases, leaving 13 bases between them. This CDR3 region has 15 residues. The chain's CDR3 is CASSQDKRQAYGYTF. The CDR3 region has the DNA TGCGCCAGCAGCCAAGATAAGAGACAGGCTTATGGCTACACCTTC.

The CDR3 coding sequence is TGTGCCACCAGTGATCAGGGTTTGAACACTGAAGCTTTCTTT. Translated: CATSDQGLNTEAFF. The gene calls are TRBV24-1 and TRBJ1-1, with D possibly TRBD1 on 5 matching bases. The CDR3 has 14 amino acids. Germline-derived CDR1 and CDR2 are KGHDR and SFDVKD. With 3 bases removed from V and 0 bases from J, the gap between germline ends came to 7 bases.

V and J are TRBV19 and TRBJ1-5, with D possibly being TRBD1 (5 bases). CDR1 is LNHDA, CDR2 SQIVND, per germline (reference sequence). Trimming removed 4 bases at V and 1 base at J, with 11 bases between. The length of the CDR3 is 15 residues. CDR3 bases: TGTGCCAGTAGTAGGGGAGGGGCGAGCAATCAGCCCCAGCATTTT. Protein: CASSRGGASNQPQHF. The full variable domain, its missing parts supplied by reference TRBV19 and TRBJ1-5, is DGGITQSPKYLFRKEGQNVTLSCEQNLNHDAMYWYRQDPGQGLRLIYYSQIVNDFQKGDIAEGYSVSREKKESFPLTVTSAQKNPTAFYLCASSRGGASNQPQHFGDGTRLSIL.

The chain employs TRBV6-6 and TRBJ2-5; TRBD2 matches 8 bases. The V gene's germline CDR1 is MNHNY and CDR2 SVGAGI (reference sequence). Unmatched junction bases numbered 9, after V lost 5 bases and J lost 7 bases. The CDR3 is 14 residues long. CDR3 region: CASSPDSGGGTQYF. CDR3 DNA: TGTGCCAGCAGTCCTGACTCGGGAGGGGGGACCCAGTACTTC.

The chain recombines TRBV6-6 with TRBJ2-3; D is perhaps TRBD2 (6 bases). In germline, CDR1 is MNHNY, CDR2 SVGAGI (reference sequence). The CDR3 spans 16 residues. The V end lost 0 bases, the J end lost 2 bases, and 12 bases lay between the germline ends. The CDR3 region has the DNA TGTGCCAGCAGTTACTCTTGGGACTTATCCACAGATACGCAGTATTTT. Translation: CASSYSWDLSTDTQYF.

The chain links TRBV19 to TRBJ1-1; tentative D call: TRBD1 (5 bases). Germline CDR1 and CDR2: LNHDA and SQIVND (reference sequence). This CDR3 spans 13 amino acids. The V gene lost 10 bases and the J gene lost 0 bases, with 12 bases spanning the gap. CDR3 in DNA: TGTGCCATACGGACAAACATGAACACTGAAGCTTTCTTT. It specifies CAIRTNMNTEAFF.

This clone is a singleton in its sample. J is TRBJ2-2 and V is TRBV13; 14 nucleotides match TRBD2. Germline V CDR1 and CDR2: PRHDT, FYEKMQ (reference sequence). The length of the CDR3 is 16 residues. V lost 5 bases, J lost 5 bases, and 4 bases stayed unmatched. The CDR3, as DNA: TGTGCCAGCAGCCCCGGACTAGCGGGAGGAACCGGGGAGCTGTTTTTT. Translating it yields CASSPGLAGGTGELFF.

The rearrangement uses TRBV28 and TRBJ2-4, with D maybe TRBD1 (6 bases). CDR1 is MDHEN, CDR2 SYDVKM, per germline. The CDR3 is made up of 17 amino acids. With 5 bases removed from V and 1 base from J, the gap between germline ends came to 18 bases. CDR3: CASSPTQGVVAKNIQYF. CDR3 sequence (DNA): TGTGCCAGCAGTCCTACACAGGGTGTCGTTGCCAAAAACATTCAGTACTTC.

This chain links TRBV6-5 with TRBJ1-4; 8 bases are shared with TRBD1. From germline, CDR1 is MNHEY and CDR2 SVGAGI. V lost 0 bases, J lost 12 bases, and 12 bases stayed unmatched. CDR3 length equals 16 residues. DNA for the CDR3: TGTGCCAGCAGTTACTCCGGGCCAGGGGGCTTCGGGGAACTGTTTTTT. Translation gives CASSYSGPGGFGELFF.